Listed below are T cell receptor beta chains from one sample, sequenced in a study of blood T cells in healthy people across ages. TCRdb analysed the 5' RACE reads with MiXCR anew, one entry per CDR3 protein. This table holds hundreds of thousands of distinct CDR3 sequences, 40% to 50% found once. Sequenced input: blood. Receptors originate from a man in his sixties in good health. CDR3s include the opening cysteine and the closing phenylalanine or tryptophan. D genes are given only for firm matches. The listing skips clone size in some rows; elsewhere it reads once, few, many or a size class.

d_call	v_call	clone_size	j_call	cdr3_aa	cdr3_nt
TRBD1	TRBV20-1	NA	TRBJ2-7	CSAMLDRATYF	TGCAGTGCCATGCTGGACAGGGCCACGTACTTC
NA	TRBV9	NA	TRBJ2-5	CASSVAGSKGTQYF	TGTGCCAGCAGCGTAGCAGGGAGTAAGGGGACCCAGTACTTC
NA	TRBV6-1	once	TRBJ2-4	CASSVNRREQYF	TGTGCCAGCAGTGTCAACAGGCGAGAGCAGTACTTC
NA	TRBV7-3	few	TRBJ2-1	CASSLIGFSEQFF	TGTGCCAGCAGCTTGATAGGTTTCTCTGAGCAGTTCTTC
TRBD1	TRBV6-2/TRBV6-3	NA	TRBJ2-1	CASSGQGDSNEQFF	TGTGCCAGCAGCGGACAGGGAGATAGTAATGAGCAGTTCTTC
TRBD2	TRBV9	NA	TRBJ2-6	CASSFSGGLSSGANVLTF	TGTGCCAGCAGCTTTAGCGGGGGACTCAGCTCTGGGGCCAACGTCCTGACTTTC
NA	TRBV6-6	few	TRBJ1-3	CATKVGHSGNTIYF	TGTGCCACCAAAGTGGGGCACTCTGGAAACACCATATATTTT
NA	TRBV11-2	few	TRBJ1-5	CAGDGNQPQHF	TGTGCCGGCGACGGGAATCAGCCCCAGCATTTT
TRBD1	TRBV10-3	NA	TRBJ1-5	CAISEGQGNPLNQPQHF	TGTGCCATCAGTGAGGGACAGGGGAACCCACTCAATCAGCCCCAGCATTTT
NA	TRBV28	NA	TRBJ1-4	CASSEGGAGLEKLFF	TGTGCCAGCAGCGAGGGGGGGGCAGGACTTGAAAAACTGTTTTTT
TRBD2	TRBV18	NA	TRBJ2-7	CASSPRASGGIFYEQYF	TGTGCCAGCTCACCGAGGGCTAGCGGGGGGATATTCTACGAGCAGTACTTC
NA	TRBV10-3	NA	TRBJ1-5	CTISESGGNQPQHF	TGTACCATCAGTGAGAGTGGAGGCAATCAGCCCCAGCATTTT
NA	TRBV20-1	NA	TRBJ2-1	CSAPAGGRQNEQFF	TGCAGTGCACCGGCCGGGGGGCGTCAGAATGAGCAGTTCTTC
NA	TRBV20-1	few	TRBJ2-5	CSARVAEETQYF	TGCAGTGCTAGAGTTGCTGAAGAGACCCAGTACTTC
TRBD1	TRBV20-1	NA	TRBJ2-3	CSYRDRVTDTQYF	TGCAGTTACCGGGACAGGGTGACAGATACGCAGTATTTT
NA	TRBV2	NA	TRBJ2-5	CASGARAQYF	TGTGCCAGCGGTGCAAGGGCCCAGTACTTC
NA	TRBV7-2	NA	TRBJ2-3	CASSLETSSQYF	TGTGCCAGCAGCTTAGAGACCAGCTCGCAGTATTTT
NA	TRBV6-2/TRBV6-3	NA	TRBJ2-1	CASSYERNEQFF	TGTGCCAGCAGTTACGAGCGAAATGAGCAGTTCTTC
NA	TRBV6-6	NA	TRBJ1-6	CASKMDFSNSPLHF	TGTGCCAGCAAGATGGACTTTTCTAATTCACCCCTCCACTTT
NA	TRBV20-1	NA	TRBJ2-5	CSARDGRGEETQYF	TGCAGTGCTAGAGACGGACGGGGTGAAGAGACCCAGTACTTC
TRBD1	TRBV6-5	NA	TRBJ2-7	CASSGSVWDSEQYF	TGTGCCAGCAGTGGTAGCGTTTGGGACAGCGAGCAGTACTTC
NA	TRBV7-2	NA	TRBJ1-2	CASSLLGGTNYGYTF	TGTGCCAGCAGCCTATTAGGCGGAACTAACTATGGCTACACCTTC
TRBD1	TRBV18	NA	TRBJ1-4	CASSRSTGTENEKLFF	TGTGCCAGCTCCCGCTCCACCGGGACAGAGAATGAAAAACTGTTTTTT
NA	TRBV20-1	once	TRBJ2-5	CSAVDEYQETQYF	TGCAGTGCCGTCGACGAGTACCAAGAGACCCAGTACTTC
TRBD2	TRBV7-8	NA	TRBJ2-7	CASSVTSVYEQYF	TGTGCCAGCAGTGTGACTAGCGTCTACGAGCAGTACTTC
NA	TRBV15	NA	TRBJ2-7	CATSGTVTYEQYF	TGTGCCACCTCCGGGACGGTAACCTACGAGCAGTACTTC
TRBD1	TRBV7-2	NA	TRBJ1-1	CASSLGVAGGGFYTEAFF	TGTGCCAGCAGCTTAGGGGTGGCAGGGGGTGGATTCTATACTGAAGCTTTCTTT
NA	TRBV7-8	few	TRBJ2-7	CASSLVQQGAYEQYF	TGTGCCAGCAGCTTAGTTCAACAGGGCGCCTACGAGCAGTACTTC
NA	TRBV12-5	few	TRBJ2-7	CANGLARGDYYEQYF	TGTGCTAATGGTTTGGCACGGGGAGACTATTACGAGCAGTACTTC
TRBD1	TRBV29-1	many	TRBJ2-7	CSVVGTGVTYEQYF	TGCAGCGTTGTGGGGACAGGGGTTACCTACGAGCAGTACTTC
NA	TRBV12-3/TRBV12-4	NA	TRBJ1-2	CASSLAGQANHGYTF	TGTGCCAGCAGTTTAGCGGGGCAGGCTAACCATGGCTACACCTTC
NA	TRBV20-1	NA	TRBJ1-2	CSATQGKGYTF	TGCAGTGCTACACAGGGAAAAGGCTACACCTTC
NA	TRBV7-3	once	TRBJ2-5	CASSSTGHGVETQYF	TGTGCCAGCAGCAGCACGGGACACGGAGTGGAGACCCAGTACTTC
TRBD1	TRBV9	few	TRBJ1-5	CASSVEGTGGQPQHF	TGTGCCAGCAGCGTAGAGGGGACAGGGGGTCAGCCCCAGCATTTT
TRBD1	TRBV6-1	NA	TRBJ2-5	CASSEASRGNEQYF	TGTGCCAGCAGTGAAGCTAGCAGGGGGAATGAGCAGTACTTC
NA	TRBV7-6	NA	TRBJ2-5	CVSSPEGGYTQYF	TGTGTCAGCAGCCCCGAGGGGGGGTATACCCAGTACTTC
TRBD1	TRBV9	few	TRBJ2-5	CASSHSGQGARETQYF	TGTGCCAGCAGCCATTCAGGACAGGGGGCGCGGGAGACCCAGTACTTC
TRBD1	TRBV4-3	few	TRBJ1-6	CASSRLPPGQDSYNSPLHF	TGCGCCAGCAGCCGATTACCACCGGGACAGGACTCCTATAATTCACCCCTCCACTTT
TRBD2	TRBV18	few	TRBJ2-1	CASSPRLAGGRSYNEQFF	TGTGCCAGCTCACCACGACTAGCGGGGGGGCGCTCCTACAATGAGCAGTTCTTC
TRBD2	TRBV7-2	NA	TRBJ2-7	CASSLAPTSGGSSYEQYF	TGTGCCAGCAGCTTAGCCCCGACTAGCGGGGGGTCCTCCTACGAGCAGTACTTC
NA	TRBV28	few	TRBJ2-6	CASSTPGSAGANVLTF	TGTGCCAGCAGTACCCCAGGGTCGGCTGGGGCCAACGTCCTGACTTTC
TRBD1	TRBV4-3	few	TRBJ1-2	CASSQAPQTGSYGYTF	TGCGCCAGCAGCCAAGCCCCGCAGACAGGGTCCTATGGCTACACCTTC
NA	TRBV6-5	NA	TRBJ2-7	CASSYTLGATYEQYF	TGTGCCAGCAGTTACACCCTCGGGGCGACCTACGAGCAGTACTTC
TRBD2	TRBV20-1	few	TRBJ2-3	CSARRGGVSTDTQYF	TGCAGTGCTAGGCGCGGGGGGGTCAGCACAGATACGCAGTATTTT
NA	TRBV11-2	NA	TRBJ2-5	CASSVVEGHEQYF	TGTGCCAGCAGCGTTGTGGAGGGCCATGAGCAGTACTTC
TRBD2	TRBV10-3	once	TRBJ2-5	CASGPGLAGGNKSDEQYF	TGTGCCAGCGGCCCGGGACTAGCGGGGGGGAATAAATCGGATGAGCAGTACTTC
NA	TRBV28	NA	TRBJ2-5	CASTLSGGETQYF	TGTGCCAGCACACTATCGGGCGGGGAGACCCAGTACTTC
NA	TRBV20-1	NA	TRBJ1-5	CSARGGPTDQPQHF	TGCAGTGCTAGGGGGGGTCCCACAGATCAGCCCCAGCATTTT
TRBD2	TRBV6-6	NA	TRBJ2-5	CASSYQTTSGGGETQYF	TGCGCCAGCAGTTACCAAACGACTAGCGGGGGGGGAGAGACCCAGTACTTC
TRBD1	TRBV7-8	NA	TRBJ1-5	CATKDRAGISNQPQHF	TGTGCCACCAAAGACAGGGCCGGGATCAGCAATCAGCCCCAGCATTTT
NA	TRBV29-1	NA	TRBJ1-2	CSVGQVRGNYGYTF	TGCAGCGTTGGACAGGTTAGGGGAAACTATGGCTACACCTTC
TRBD1	TRBV7-7	NA	TRBJ2-1	CASSRDRGNEQFF	TGTGCTAGCAGCCGGGACAGGGGGAATGAGCAGTTCTTC
NA	TRBV6-2/TRBV6-3	NA	TRBJ2-7	CASSFTAETYEQYF	TGTGCCAGCAGTTTTACTGCGGAGACCTACGAGCAGTACTTC
TRBD1	TRBV10-3	many	TRBJ2-4	CAISDQGTGPKNIQYF	TGTGCCATCAGTGATCAAGGGACAGGTCCTAAAAACATTCAGTACTTC
NA	TRBV20-1	NA	TRBJ2-5	CSARPTGQETQYF	TGCAGTGCTAGGCCCACAGGGCAGGAGACCCAGTACTTC